What follows are 10 T cell receptor beta chains derived from one specimen sequenced in a study of blood T cell repertoires in COVID-19. Clones were read by immunoSEQ multiplex PCR, and TCRdb kept only the in-frame ones, dropping some. The repertoire holds 300,000 to 350,000 clones, with roughly 89% as singletons. Material: peripheral blood. The receptor source for this set is a woman under 30 who had recovered from COVID-19.

V is TRBV4-3 and J is TRBJ1-1; no clear D gene. Germline lookup yields CDR1 LGHNA and CDR2 YSLEER. The CDR3 loop spans 13 amino acids. V shed 0 bases and J shed 7 bases, with 9 bases lying between them. In DNA, the CDR3 is TGCGCCAGCAGCCAAGAGCGAGATAATGAAGCTTTCTTT. Its translation: CASSQERDNEAFF.

V is TRBV11-3 and J is TRBJ2-1, with TRBD1 matching 7 bases. Germline CDR1 and CDR2: SGHNT and YENEEA. The CDR3 runs 14 residues. V was clipped by 9 bases and J by 0 bases; unmatched bases: 5. CDR3 amino acids: CASVGQSSYNEQFF. The CDR3 coding sequence is TGTGCCAGTGTGGGACAGAGCTCCTACAATGAGCAGTTCTTC. Drawing the rest from reference TRBV11-3 and TRBJ2-1, the complete variable domain is EAGVVQSPRYKIIEKKQPVAFWCNPISGHNTLYWYLQNLGQGPELLIRYENEEAVDDSQLPKDRFSAERLKGVDSTLKIQPAELGDSAVYLCASVGQSSYNEQFFGPGTRLTVL.

The chain has TRBV11-3 and TRBJ2-7, with 14 bases aligning to TRBD2. This CDR3 contains 17 residues. Germline-derived CDR1 and CDR2 are SGHNT and YENEEA. V shed 4 bases, J shed 3 bases, and the junction held 8 bases outside the gene matches. The CDR3 DNA sequence: TGTGCCAGCAGCTCAGGGACTAGCGGGAGTTCGAACTACGAGCAGTACGTC. Its protein is CASSSGTSGSSNYEQYV.

The chain is built from TRBV6-2 or TRBV6-3 and TRBJ2-7, with D maybe TRBD2 (6 bases). CDR1 is MNHEY and CDR2 is SVGEGT in the germline V gene. This CDR3 has 11 amino acids. V lost 5 bases, J lost 6 bases, and 8 bases lay in between. CDR3 amino acids: CASSRLGEQYV. The CDR3 DNA follows: TGTGCCAGCAGTCGACTAGGCGAGCAGTACGTC.

The gene calls are TRBV6-6 and TRBJ2-1; a weak D match, TRBD2 (6 bases). Trimming took off 4 bases at V and 2 bases at J, with 12 bases between the two ends. CDR1 is MNHNY, CDR2 SVGAGI, per germline (reference sequence). The CDR3 totals 15 residues. CDR3 bases: TGTGCCAGCAGTTCACTAGCCGCCACCTACAATGAGCAGTTCTTC. It codes for CASSSLAATYNEQFF.

CDR3 sequence reads: CASSRQVNTEAFF. CDR3 DNA sequence: TGCGCCAGCAGCCGACAGGTGAACACTGAAGCTTTCTTT. The chain uses TRBV5-1 and TRBJ1-1, with a tentative D call TRBD1 (6 bases). V was trimmed by 4 bases and J by 0 bases, leaving 7 bases between them. Germline CDR1 is SGHRS and CDR2 is YFSETQ. The CDR3 loop spans 13 amino acids.

This clone was recorded once. V usage is TRBV11-3 and J usage is TRBJ2-6; 8 bases agree with TRBD1. V lost 5 bases, J lost 1 base, and 4 bases stayed unmatched. The CDR3 totals 16 residues. Germline V gene sequence: CDR1 SGHNT, CDR2 YENEEA. The CDR3 spells CASSPDRASGANVLTF. The DNA for the CDR3 is TGTGCCAGCAGCCCGGACAGGGCTTCTGGGGCCAACGTCCTGACTTTC.

The rearrangement uses TRBV11-2 and TRBJ2-2; tentative D call: TRBD2 (5 bases). CDR3 size: 18 residues. Germline values: CDR1 SGHAT, CDR2 FQNNGV. V lost 5 bases and J 3 bases, leaving 22 bases between the germline ends. CDR3 sequence reads: CASSPPGWSLFDTGELFF. In DNA, the CDR3 is TGTGCCAGCAGCCCCCCGGGGTGGTCGTTGTTCGACACCGGGGAGCTGTTTTTT.

This clone occurred once. This chain joins TRBV29-1 and TRBJ1-1, with TRBD1 identical over 8 bases. Per germline, CDR1 SQVTM and CDR2 ANQGSEA. The CDR3 has 14 residues. V dropped 4 bases and J dropped 0; count of bases not matched to a gene: 4. The CDR3: CSVVLDRVNTEAFF. In nucleotides, the CDR3 is TGCAGCGTTGTATTGGACAGGGTGAACACTGAAGCTTTCTTT. The full variable domain, completed using reference TRBV29-1 and TRBJ1-1, is SAVISQKPSRDICQRGTSLTIQCQVDSQVTMMFWYRQQPGQSLTLIATANQGSEATYESGFVIDKFPISRPNLTFSTLTVSNMSPEDSSIYLCSVVLDRVNTEAFFGQGTRLTVV.

V and J are TRBV19 and TRBJ2-1; perhaps TRBD2 as D (6 bases). The germline gives CDR1 LNHDA, CDR2 SQIVND (reference sequence). The CDR3 contains 14 residues. The V end lost 7 bases, the J end lost 0 bases, and 10 bases lay between the germline ends. In DNA, the CDR3 is TGTGCCAGTAAACCGACTAGCTCCTACAATGAGCAGTTCTTC. It specifies CASKPTSSYNEQFF. The variable domain in full, completed from reference TRBV19 and TRBJ2-1, reads DGGITQSPKYLFRKEGQNVTLSCEQNLNHDAMYWYRQDPGQGLRLIYYSQIVNDFQKGDIAEGYSVSREKKESFPLTVTSAQKNPTAFYLCASKPTSSYNEQFFGPGTRLTVL.